Listed below are T cell receptor beta chains from one sample, sequenced in a study of cytomegalovirus exposure and HLA in healthy donors. Sequencing was performed with immunoSEQ multiplex PCR; in TCRdb, only in-frame clones are kept and a portion is missing. The sample lists about 130,000 clones; approximately 80% were seen once. The sequencing input was PBMCs. Receptors originate from a man aged 40-50 years in good health and CMV-seronegative. Each CDR3 is given with its conserved first and last residue. A D gene is named only where the DNA matches it firmly. A clone size is listed for some rows: how often the clone was seen (once, few, many), or a class if it is expanded.

.	TRBJ1-4	.	TRBV7-9	TGTGCCAGCAGCCTCACTTCGGAGGGTGAACTGTTTTTT	CASSLTSEGELFF
few	TRBJ1-1	.	TRBV30	TGTGCCTGGAGCGACAGTCAGGGGTCTGAAGCTTTCTTT	CAWSDSQGSEAFF
.	TRBJ1-1	.	TRBV5-4	TGTGCCAGCAGCCCGAATTGGGGGGAGATGAACACTGAAGCTTTCTTT	CASSPNWGEMNTEAFF
once	TRBJ2-3	.	TRBV5-1	TGCGCCAGCAGCTTGGTCACCGGTCCTACAGATACGCAGTATTTT	CASSLVTGPTDTQYF
.	TRBJ2-2	.	TRBV30	TGTGCCTGGGTTACAGGGATCGACACCGGGGAGCTGTTTTTT	CAWVTGIDTGELFF
.	TRBJ2-5	.	TRBV27	TGTGCCAGCAGTTTTTCCCCAGCGGTCCAAGAGACCCAGTACTTC	CASSFSPAVQETQYF
once	TRBJ2-1	TRBD1	TRBV11-1	TGTGCCAGCAGCTTAGACAGGGGTTCCTACAATGAGCAGTTCTTC	CASSLDRGSYNEQFF
.	TRBJ2-7	TRBD2	TRBV7-2	TGTGCCAGCAGCCCTCTCGGACTAGCGGGGGGAGAGATGTACGAGCAGTACTTC	CASSPLGLAGGEMYEQYF
.	TRBJ1-3	.	TRBV10-3	TGTGCCATCAGTGAGTCTAGGGCAGGGACACTCTCTGGAAACACCATATATTTT	CAISESRAGTLSGNTIYF
.	TRBJ2-1	.	TRBV6-5	TGTGCCAGCAGTTACTCGCTACAGAACTCCTACAATGAGCAGTTCTTC	CASSYSLQNSYNEQFF
.	TRBJ1-1	.	TRBV10-3	TGTGCCATCAGTGAGGTCGGTTTCCCGGGTGAAGCTTTCTTT	CAISEVGFPGEAFF
.	TRBJ2-1	.	TRBV5-1	TGCGCCAGCAGCTTGGCCCAGGGAACGACCTACAATGAGCAGTTCTTC	CASSLAQGTTYNEQFF
.	TRBJ2-7	.	TRBV30	TGTGCCTGGAATACGGGACACTCATCCTACGAGCAGTACTTC	CAWNTGHSSYEQYF
few	TRBJ2-7	TRBD1	TRBV2	TGTGCCAGCAGTACCGGGACAGGGTACGAGCAGTACTTC	CASSTGTGYEQYF
.	TRBJ2-5	.	TRBV28	TGTGCCAGCAGCCGGAACCCGGGAATGTCAGAGACCCAGTACTTC	CASSRNPGMSETQYF
.	TRBJ1-3	.	TRBV30	TGTGCCTGGAGTGTGAGGGACACCATATATTTT	CAWSVRDTIYF
.	TRBJ2-6	.	TRBV5-1	TGCGCCAGCAGCTTGGGACAGGAGGTAGGGGCCAACGTCCTGACTTTC	CASSLGQEVGANVLTF
once	TRBJ2-3	.	TRBV29-1	TGCAGCGTTGGGCAGGGGCCTAGCACAGATACGCAGTATTTT	CSVGQGPSTDTQYF
.	TRBJ2-7	.	TRBV6-1	TGTGCCAGCAGTGAAGTTTGGGCTAGCGCTTCCTACGAGCAGTACTTC	CASSEVWASASYEQYF
.	TRBJ2-3	TRBD2	TRBV2	TGTGCCAGCAGTGAACGGGCCGGGGGGGCCGTGGATACGCAGTATTTT	CASSERAGGAVDTQYF
.	TRBJ2-7	.	TRBV6-5	TGTGCCAGCAGTTACTCGGGGGAGGCCTACGAGCAGTACTTC	CASSYSGEAYEQYF
.	TRBJ1-5	.	TRBV7-9	TGTGCCAGCGATCCGGGGGGTTCCAATCAGCCCCAGCATTTT	CASDPGGSNQPQHF
.	TRBJ1-2	.	TRBV27	TGTGCCAGCAGTCTAAGGGGAGGGGCTAACTATGGCTACACCTTC	CASSLRGGANYGYTF
.	TRBJ2-7	.	TRBV6-5	TGTGCCAGCAGTTCCGGACGGAGGGCCTCCTACGAGCAGTACTTC	CASSSGRRASYEQYF
.	TRBJ2-1	.	TRBV5-1	TGCGCCAGCAGCTTTGTGCCCGGGAACAATGAGCAGTTCTTC	CASSFVPGNNEQFF
.	TRBJ2-2	TRBD1	TRBV5-4	TGTGCCAGCAGCTATCGACAGGGGATCACCGGGGAGCTGTTTTTT	CASSYRQGITGELFF
.	TRBJ2-1	.	TRBV28	TGTGCCAGCACCCCCCATGGACTCACCAATGAGCAGTTCTTC	CASTPHGLTNEQFF
.	TRBJ2-7	TRBD1	TRBV5-6	TGTGCCAGCAGCGAGGGGACAGGGGGCTTAGGCTACGAGCAGTACTTC	CASSEGTGGLGYEQYF
.	TRBJ2-5	TRBD1	TRBV5-4	TGTGCCAGCAGCTCAACGGGACAGAACCAAGAGACCCAGTACTTC	CASSSTGQNQETQYF
.	TRBJ2-7	TRBD2	TRBV6-5	TGTGCCAGCAGTTGGATAGCGGGAGCGGGCTACGAGCAGTACTTC	CASSWIAGAGYEQYF
.	TRBJ2-7	TRBD1	TRBV6-1	TGTGCCAGCAATTGGGACAGGGGGTACGAGCAGTACTTC	CASNWDRGYEQYF
.	TRBJ2-1	.	TRBV2	TGTGCCAGCAGTGAAAGCGGAAGCTCCTACAATGAGCAGTTCTTC	CASSESGSSYNEQFF
.	TRBJ1-5	.	TRBV27	TGTGCCAGCAGTTTGGGGGGATGGGGGGGCCATCAGCCCCAGCATTTT	CASSLGGWGGHQPQHF
.	TRBJ2-5	TRBD2	TRBV29-1	TGCAGCGTAACTAGCGGGGGGGCCGAAGAGACCCAGTACTTC	CSVTSGGAEETQYF
few	TRBJ2-3	TRBD1	TRBV4-2	TGTGCCAGCAGTCAAGCTTCCGCAGGACAGGGCACAGATACGCAGTATTTT	CASSQASAGQGTDTQYF
.	TRBJ2-7	.	TRBV5-1	TGCGCCAGCAGCTTGGGCGACAGATCCTACGAGCAGTACTTC	CASSLGDRSYEQYF
.	TRBJ1-2	TRBD1	TRBV29-1	TGCAGCGTGGCAGGACAGGGGTATGGCTACACCTTC	CSVAGQGYGYTF
.	TRBJ2-1	TRBD2	TRBV25-1	TGTGCCAGCAGTGGAGCGGGGGGCTCCTACAATGAGCAGTTCTTC	CASSGAGGSYNEQFF
.	TRBJ2-1	.	TRBV4-2	TGTGCCAGCAGCCAAGGACTAGAAGGGTACAATGAGCAGTTCTTC	CASSQGLEGYNEQFF
.	TRBJ2-3	.	TRBV28	TGTGCCAGCAGTTGGGCAACAGGCCCGATAAAAGATACGCAGTATTTT	CASSWATGPIKDTQYF
.	TRBJ2-5	.	TRBV2	TGTGCCAGCAGGGGAACAGGGAGTGGGCCCCAAGAGACCCAGTACTTC	CASRGTGSGPQETQYF
.	TRBJ1-6	TRBD1	TRBV27	TGTGCCAGCAGTACCCAATTCAGGGGGCCGAGTTCACCCCTCCACTTT	CASSTQFRGPSSPLHF
.	TRBJ1-4	.	TRBV5-1	TGCGCCAGCAGTACTGGGGGCCAAGGAGAAAAACTGTTTTTT	CASSTGGQGEKLFF
.	TRBJ2-3	.	TRBV2	TGTGCCAGCAGTGAAAGACAGTTGACGCAGTATTTT	CASSERQLTQYF
.	TRBJ2-5	TRBD1	TRBV9	TGTGCCAGCGCCCTACAGGGGAGTGAGCAAGAGACCCAGTACTTC	CASALQGSEQETQYF
few	TRBJ2-3	TRBD2	TRBV5-1	TGCGCCAGCAGAACCGGGACTATCCTCACAGATACGCAGTATTTT	CASRTGTILTDTQYF
once	TRBJ1-5	TRBD1	TRBV2	TGTGCCAGTGACAGGGACAGCAATCAGCCCCAGCATTTT	CASDRDSNQPQHF
once	TRBJ2-1	TRBD2	TRBV13	TGTGCCAGCAGCTCCCTAGCGGGGGGGGTCTACAATGAGCAGTTCTTC	CASSSLAGGVYNEQFF
.	TRBJ2-5	.	TRBV10-1	TGCGCCAGCAGTGAGTCGGGGGGCCAAGAGACCCAGTACTTC	CASSESGGQETQYF
.	TRBJ2-3	.	TRBV15	TGTGCCACCAGCAGAGATGGGGCGACCAGCACAGATACGCAGTATTTT	CATSRDGATSTDTQYF
.	TRBJ2-5	TRBD2	TRBV5-6	TGTGCCAGCAGCCGTATACTAGCGGAGGAAGAGACCCAGTACTTC	CASSRILAEEETQYF
.	TRBJ1-1	TRBD1	TRBV11-2	TGTGCCAGCAGCTTACGACAGGGGTGGAACACTGAAGCTTTCTTT	CASSLRQGWNTEAFF
.	TRBJ1-5	TRBD1	TRBV5-6	TGTGCCAGCAGCAGGGGGACAGGGGGGCGAAGCAATCAGCCCCAGCATTTT	CASSRGTGGRSNQPQHF
.	TRBJ1-2	.	TRBV2	TGTGCCAGCAGGCAGGACGGGGGTCCCTATGATGGCTACACCTTC	CASRQDGGPYDGYTF
.	TRBJ2-7	TRBD2	TRBV9	TGTGCCAGCAGCGGTATAGCGGGAGCCTACGAGCAGTACTTC	CASSGIAGAYEQYF